This T cell receptor (beta chain) appears in the sequencing data of a study of regulatory T cells in long-lasting Graves disease. This clonotype has ten or more counts. Germline and junction disagree at one end, which may indicate a read error. Building of the TCR beta libraries involved iRepertoire HTBI primers and Arm-PCR of CDR3 regions. TCRdb passed the multiplex PCR reads through MiXCR, listing each CDR3 protein once. The sample includes over 200,000 distinct CDR3 sequences, around 16% seen only once; the top ten take approximately 20%. Germline values: CDR1 SGHNT, CDR2 YENEEA. The CDR3 loop spans 14 amino acids. Time point indicated: newly diagnosed GD, antithyroid drugs for less than 3 months. The TCR library was prepared using RNA isolated from PBMCs.

The source is a female donor with Graves disease. The sequenced sample was peripheral blood mononuclear cells (PBMCs), obtained at new diagnosis, from a patient treated with antithyroid drugs. V and J are TRBV11-3 and TRBJ2-5; perhaps TRBD1 as D (6 bases). The CDR3 bases are TGTGCCAGCAGTTTAGCTGGGGGCGAAGAGACCCAGTACTTC. Its protein product is CASSLAGGEETQYF.